The entry below describes one T cell receptor (beta chain). Its antigen is still unknown. TCRdb's table, derived via immunoSEQ multiplex PCR, lists solely in-frame clones and lacks some. Of approximately 2,200,000 clones in the sample, 85% to 95% were seen once. CD45RO-negative, CCR7-positively selected cells formed the naive CD8 fraction, excluding terminally differentiated effector memory CD45RA+ cells. The record originates from a study of shared clonotypes between healthy human individuals. Broader study findings: Blood was the sole source, and tissue repertoires probably differ. Relative to clonotypes present in all four donors, those not shared had lower generation probabilities.

CDR1 and CDR2 (germline): KGHSH, LQKENI. The ends were cut back, 2 bases at V and 4 bases at J, with 9 bases in the middle. The CDR3 consists of 14 residues. Sequenced: naive CD8+ T cells from PBMCs. This clonotype was obtained from a man between 18 and 29 years old in good health. Some clones in this sample may be carry-over from other donors' samples. J is TRBJ2-4 and V is TRBV18, with D unclear. The CDR3 sequence: CASSPAEIKNIQYF. The DNA of the CDR3 is TGTGCCAGCTCACCAGCCGAAATAAAAAACATTCAGTACTTC. Full variable domain (remainder filled in from reference TRBV18 and TRBJ2-4): NAGVMQNPRHLVRRRGQEARLRCSPMKGHSHVYWYRQLPEEGLKFMVYLQKENIIDESGMPKERFSAEFPKEGPSILRIQQVVRGDSAAYFCASSPAEIKNIQYFGAGTRLSVL.